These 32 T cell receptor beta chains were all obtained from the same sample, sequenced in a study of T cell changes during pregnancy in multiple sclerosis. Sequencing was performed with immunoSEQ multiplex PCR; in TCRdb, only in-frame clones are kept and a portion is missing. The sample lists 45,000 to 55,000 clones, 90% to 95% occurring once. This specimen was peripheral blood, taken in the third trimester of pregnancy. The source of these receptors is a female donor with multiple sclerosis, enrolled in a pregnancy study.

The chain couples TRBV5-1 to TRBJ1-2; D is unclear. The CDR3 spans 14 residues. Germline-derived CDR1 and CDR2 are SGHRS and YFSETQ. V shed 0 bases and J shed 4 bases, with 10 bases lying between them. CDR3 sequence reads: CASSLDLIGYGYTF. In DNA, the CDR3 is TGCGCCAGCAGCTTGGATCTAATCGGCTATGGCTACACCTTC.

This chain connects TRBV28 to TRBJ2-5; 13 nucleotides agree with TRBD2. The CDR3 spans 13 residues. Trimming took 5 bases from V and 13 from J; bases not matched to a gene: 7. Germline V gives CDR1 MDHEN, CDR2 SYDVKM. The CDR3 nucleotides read TGTGCCAGCAGTGCCTGGACTAGCGGGAGCACGTACTTC. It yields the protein CASSAWTSGSTYF.

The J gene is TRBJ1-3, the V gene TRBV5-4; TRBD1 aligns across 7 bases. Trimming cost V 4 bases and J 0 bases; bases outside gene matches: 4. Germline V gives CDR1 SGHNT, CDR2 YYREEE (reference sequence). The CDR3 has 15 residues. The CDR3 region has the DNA TGTGCCAGCAGCGCACAGGGGCACTCTGGAAACACCATATATTTT. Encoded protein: CASSAQGHSGNTIYF.

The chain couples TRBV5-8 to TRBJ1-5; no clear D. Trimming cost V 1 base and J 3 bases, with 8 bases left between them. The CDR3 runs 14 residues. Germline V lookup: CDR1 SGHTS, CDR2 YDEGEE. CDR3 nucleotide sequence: TGTGCCAGCAGCTTGTACGGGGTCAATCAGCCCCAGCATTTT. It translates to CASSLYGVNQPQHF.

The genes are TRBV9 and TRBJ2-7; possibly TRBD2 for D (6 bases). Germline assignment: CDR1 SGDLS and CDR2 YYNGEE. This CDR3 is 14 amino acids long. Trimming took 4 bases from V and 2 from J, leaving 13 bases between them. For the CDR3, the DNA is TGTGCCAGCAGCCAAAGCGGGCTCCCCTACGAGCAGTACTTC. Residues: CASSQSGLPYEQYF.

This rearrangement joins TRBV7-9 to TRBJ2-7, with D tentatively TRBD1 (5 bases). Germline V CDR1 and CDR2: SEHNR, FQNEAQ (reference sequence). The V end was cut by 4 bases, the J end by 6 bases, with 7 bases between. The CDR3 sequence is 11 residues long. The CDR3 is CASSSGPEQYF. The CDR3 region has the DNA TGTGCCAGCAGCTCAGGGCCCGAGCAGTACTTC.

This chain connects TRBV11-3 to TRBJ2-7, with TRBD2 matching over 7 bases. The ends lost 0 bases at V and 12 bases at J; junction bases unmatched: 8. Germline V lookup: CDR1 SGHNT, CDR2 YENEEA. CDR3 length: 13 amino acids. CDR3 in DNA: TGTGCCAGCAGCTTAGATCTGGTCGGGAGGATGTACTTC. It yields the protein CASSLDLVGRMYF.

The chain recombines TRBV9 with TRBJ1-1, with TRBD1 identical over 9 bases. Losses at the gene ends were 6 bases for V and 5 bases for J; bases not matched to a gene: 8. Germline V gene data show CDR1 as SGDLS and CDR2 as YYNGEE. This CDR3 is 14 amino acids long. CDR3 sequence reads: CASNLQGAETEAFF. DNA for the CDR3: TGTGCCAGCAATTTACAGGGGGCTGAGACTGAAGCTTTCTTT.

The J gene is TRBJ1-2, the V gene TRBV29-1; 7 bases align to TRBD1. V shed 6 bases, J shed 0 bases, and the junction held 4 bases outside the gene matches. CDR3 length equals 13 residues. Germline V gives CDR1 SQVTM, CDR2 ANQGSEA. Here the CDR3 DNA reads TGCAGCGTGAGGGGGCAGTCTAACTATGGCTACACCTTC. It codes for CSVRGQSNYGYTF. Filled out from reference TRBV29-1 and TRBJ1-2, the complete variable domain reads SAVISQKPSRDICQRGTSLTIQCQVDSQVTMMFWYRQQPGQSLTLIATANQGSEATYESGFVIDKFPISRPNLTFSTLTVSNMSPEDSSIYLCSVRGQSNYGYTFGSGTRLTVV.

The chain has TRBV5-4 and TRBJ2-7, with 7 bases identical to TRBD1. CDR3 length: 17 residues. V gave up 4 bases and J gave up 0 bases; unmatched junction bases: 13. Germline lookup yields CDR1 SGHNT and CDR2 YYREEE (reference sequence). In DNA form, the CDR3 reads TGTGCCAGCAGCCCAATACAGGGGAGCCTTAGCTCCTACGAGCAGTACTTC. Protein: CASSPIQGSLSSYEQYF. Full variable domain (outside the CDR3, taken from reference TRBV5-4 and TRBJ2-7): ETGVTQSPTHLIKTRGQQVTLRCSSQSGHNTVSWYQQALGQGPQFIFQYYREEENGRGNFPPRFSGLQFPNYSSELNVNALELDDSALYLCASSPIQGSLSSYEQYFGPGTRLTVT.

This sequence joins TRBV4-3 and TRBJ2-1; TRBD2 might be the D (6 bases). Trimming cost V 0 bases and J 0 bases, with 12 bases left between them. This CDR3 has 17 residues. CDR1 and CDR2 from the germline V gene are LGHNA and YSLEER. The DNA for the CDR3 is TGCGCCAGCAGCCAAGAAATTGCGGGAAGCTCCTACAATGAGCAGTTCTTC. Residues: CASSQEIAGSSYNEQFF.

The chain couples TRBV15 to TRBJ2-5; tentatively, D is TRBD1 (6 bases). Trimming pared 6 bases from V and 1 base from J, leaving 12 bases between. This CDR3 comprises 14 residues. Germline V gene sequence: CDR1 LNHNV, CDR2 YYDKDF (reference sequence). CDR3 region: CATRVGGPQETQYF. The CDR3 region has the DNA TGTGCCACCAGAGTTGGGGGCCCCCAAGAGACCCAGTACTTC.

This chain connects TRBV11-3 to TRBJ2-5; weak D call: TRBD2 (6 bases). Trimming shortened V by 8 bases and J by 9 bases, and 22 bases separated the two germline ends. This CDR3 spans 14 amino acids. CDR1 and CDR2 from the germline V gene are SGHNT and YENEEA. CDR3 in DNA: TGTGCCAGCCAAGTGGGTACTAGCCCGAATGCCCAGTACTTC. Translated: CASQVGTSPNAQYF.

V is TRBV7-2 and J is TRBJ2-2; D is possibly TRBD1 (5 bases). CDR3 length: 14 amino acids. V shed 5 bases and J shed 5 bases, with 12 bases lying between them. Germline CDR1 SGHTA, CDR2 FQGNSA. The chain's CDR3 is CASSSRARTGELFF. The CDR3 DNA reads TGTGCCAGCAGCAGCAGGGCAAGGACCGGGGAGCTGTTTTTT.

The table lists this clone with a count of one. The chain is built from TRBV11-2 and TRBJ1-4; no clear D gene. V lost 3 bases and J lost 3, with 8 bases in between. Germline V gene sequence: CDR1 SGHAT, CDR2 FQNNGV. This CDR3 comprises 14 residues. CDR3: CASSFLPPNEKLFF. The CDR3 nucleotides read TGTGCCAGCAGCTTTCTTCCTCCTAATGAAAAACTGTTTTTT.

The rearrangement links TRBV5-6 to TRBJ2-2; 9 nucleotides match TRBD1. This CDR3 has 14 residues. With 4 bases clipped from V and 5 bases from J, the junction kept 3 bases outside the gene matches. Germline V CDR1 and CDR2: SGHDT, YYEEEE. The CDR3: CASSPGQGTGELFF. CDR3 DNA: TGTGCCAGCAGCCCGGGACAGGGTACCGGGGAGCTGTTTTTT.

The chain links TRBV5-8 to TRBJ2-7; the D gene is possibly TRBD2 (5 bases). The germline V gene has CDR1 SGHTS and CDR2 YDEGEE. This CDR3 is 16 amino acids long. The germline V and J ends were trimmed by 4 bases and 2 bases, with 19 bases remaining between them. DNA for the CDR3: TGTGCCAGCAGCCACCCCCGCCGGAAGGGAGCCTACGAGCAGTACTTC. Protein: CASSHPRRKGAYEQYF.

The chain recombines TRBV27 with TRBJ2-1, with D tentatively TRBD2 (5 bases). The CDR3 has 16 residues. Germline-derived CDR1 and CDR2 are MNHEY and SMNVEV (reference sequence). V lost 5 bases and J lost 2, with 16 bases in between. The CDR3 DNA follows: TGTGCCAGCAGTCTCAAACTAGGCCCTGCCTACAATGAGCAGTTCTTC. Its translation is CASSLKLGPAYNEQFF.

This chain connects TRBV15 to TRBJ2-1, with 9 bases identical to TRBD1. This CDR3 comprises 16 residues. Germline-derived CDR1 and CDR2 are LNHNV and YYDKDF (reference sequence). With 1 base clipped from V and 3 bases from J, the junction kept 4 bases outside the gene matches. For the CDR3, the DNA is TGTGCCACCAGCAGAGCTCCGACAGGGGGCTACAATGAGCAGTTCTTC. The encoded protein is CATSRAPTGGYNEQFF.

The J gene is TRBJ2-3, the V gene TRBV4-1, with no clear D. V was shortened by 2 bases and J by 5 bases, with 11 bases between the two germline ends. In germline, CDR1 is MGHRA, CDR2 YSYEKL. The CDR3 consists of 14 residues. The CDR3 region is CASSQSQTLDTQYF. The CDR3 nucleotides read TGCGCCAGCAGCCAATCACAGACACTAGATACGCAGTATTTT.

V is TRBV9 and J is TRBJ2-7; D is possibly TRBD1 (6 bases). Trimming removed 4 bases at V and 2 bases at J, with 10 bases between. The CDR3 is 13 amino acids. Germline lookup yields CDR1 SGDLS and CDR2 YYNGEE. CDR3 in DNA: TGTGCCAGCAGCCGGGACACCGCCTACGAGCAGTACTTC. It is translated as CASSRDTAYEQYF.

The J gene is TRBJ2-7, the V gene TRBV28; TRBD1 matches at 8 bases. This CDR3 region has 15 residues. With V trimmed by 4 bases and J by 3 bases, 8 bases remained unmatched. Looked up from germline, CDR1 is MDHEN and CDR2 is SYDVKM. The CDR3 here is CASSSDRGGGYEQYF. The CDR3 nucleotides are TGTGCCAGCAGTTCTGACAGGGGTGGGGGCTACGAGCAGTACTTC.

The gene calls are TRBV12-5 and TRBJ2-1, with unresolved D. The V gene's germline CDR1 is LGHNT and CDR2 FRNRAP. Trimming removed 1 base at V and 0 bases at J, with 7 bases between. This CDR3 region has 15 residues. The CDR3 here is CASGLGGSSYNEQFF. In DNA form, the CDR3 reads TGTGCTAGTGGTTTGGGCGGTAGCTCCTACAATGAGCAGTTCTTC.

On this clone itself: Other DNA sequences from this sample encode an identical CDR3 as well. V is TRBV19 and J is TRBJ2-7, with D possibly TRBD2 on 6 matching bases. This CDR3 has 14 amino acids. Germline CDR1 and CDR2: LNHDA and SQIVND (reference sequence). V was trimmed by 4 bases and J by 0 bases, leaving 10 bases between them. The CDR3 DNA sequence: TGTGCCAGTAGTAATAGCGGAAGCTCCTACGAGCAGTACTTC. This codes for CASSNSGSSYEQYF.

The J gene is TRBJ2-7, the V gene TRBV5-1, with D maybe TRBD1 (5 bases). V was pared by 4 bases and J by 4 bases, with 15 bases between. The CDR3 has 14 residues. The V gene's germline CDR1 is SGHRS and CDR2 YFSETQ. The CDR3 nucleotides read TGCGCCAGCAGCCCCCAGGGTTATCAGTACGAGCAGTACTTC. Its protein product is CASSPQGYQYEQYF. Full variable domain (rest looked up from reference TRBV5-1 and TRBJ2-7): KAGVTQTPRYLIKTRGQQVTLSCSPISGHRSVSWYQQTPGQGLQFLFEYFSETQRNKGNFPGRFSGRQFSNSRSEMNVSTLELGDSALYLCASSPQGYQYEQYFGPGTRLTVT.

In DNA, the CDR3 is TGTGCCAGCAGCTTAGCTCGTAGCGGGAGCAGAGTAGATACGCAGTATTTT. The encoded protein is CASSLARSGSRVDTQYF. The gene calls are TRBV7-2 and TRBJ2-3; TRBD2 matches 9 bases. This CDR3 spans 17 amino acids. CDR1 is SGHTA, CDR2 FQGNSA, per germline. The J segment lost 5 bases and the V segment lost 0 bases, leaving 9 bases of the junction unmatched.

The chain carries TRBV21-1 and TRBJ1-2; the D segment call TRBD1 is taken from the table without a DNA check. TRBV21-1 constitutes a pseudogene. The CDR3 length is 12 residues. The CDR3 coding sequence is TGTGCCAGCAACAGGGTCCGCTGTGGCTACACCTTC. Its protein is CASNRVRCGYTF.

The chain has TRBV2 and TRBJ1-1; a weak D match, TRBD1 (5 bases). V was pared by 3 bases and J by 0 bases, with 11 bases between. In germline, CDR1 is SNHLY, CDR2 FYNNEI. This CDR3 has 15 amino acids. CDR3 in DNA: TGTGCCAGCAGTGAGCAGGGTGCCATGAACACTGAAGCTTTCTTT. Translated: CASSEQGAMNTEAFF.

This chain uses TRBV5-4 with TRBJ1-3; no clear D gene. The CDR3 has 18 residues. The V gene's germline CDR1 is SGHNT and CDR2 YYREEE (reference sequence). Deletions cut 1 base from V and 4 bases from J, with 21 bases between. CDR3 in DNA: TGTGCCAGCAGCTTGAAGAGGGCTGGAGGATTAGGAGGAAACACCATATATTTT. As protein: CASSLKRAGGLGGNTIYF.

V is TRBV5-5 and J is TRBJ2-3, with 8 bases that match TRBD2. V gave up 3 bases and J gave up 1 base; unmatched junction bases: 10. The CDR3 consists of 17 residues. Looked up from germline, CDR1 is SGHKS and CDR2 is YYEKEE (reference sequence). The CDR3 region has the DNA TGTGCCAGCAGCTCCGGGAGCGGGAGTGGTCGCACAGATACGCAGTATTTT. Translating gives CASSSGSGSGRTDTQYF.

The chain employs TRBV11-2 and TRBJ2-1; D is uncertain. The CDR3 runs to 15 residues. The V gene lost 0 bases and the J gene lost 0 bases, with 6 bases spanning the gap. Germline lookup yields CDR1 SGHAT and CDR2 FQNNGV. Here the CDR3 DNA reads TGTGCCAGCAGCTTAGATTTTAGCTCCTACAATGAGCAGTTCTTC. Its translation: CASSLDFSSYNEQFF.

The CDR3, as DNA: TGTGCCAGCAGCTTACCCCGGGTGCCCACCTACGAGCAGTACTTC. It specifies CASSLPRVPTYEQYF. This chain links TRBV7-9 with TRBJ2-7; D remains unclear. This CDR3 is 15 amino acids long. V was clipped by 2 bases and J by 2 bases, with 13 bases between them. Per germline, CDR1 SEHNR and CDR2 FQNEAQ (reference sequence).